This passage covers 5 T cell receptor beta chains from one sample sequenced in a study of early T cells in non-severe SARS-CoV-2 infection. Using its own MiXCR run on the 5' RACE reads, TCRdb lists one record per CDR3 protein. Here the sample spans tens of thousands of distinct CDR3 sequences, roughly 6.2% being singletons. The sample taken for sequencing was whole blood. These receptors came from an adult who was a healthcare worker with PCR-confirmed SARS-CoV-2 infection or an uninfected control (not recorded which).

This clonotype is medium-sized within its sample. The CDR3 DNA reads TGTGCCAGCAGTTTCGGAGAGACCCAGTACTTC. This sequence encodes CASSFGETQYF. The genes are TRBV12-3 or TRBV12-4 and TRBJ2-5; D gene uncertain. There are 11 residues in the CDR3. The V and J ends lost 3 bases and 4 bases respectively, with 3 bases between them.

This clonotype appeared a few times. This chain connects TRBV14 to TRBJ2-3; D is unclear. V was pared by 5 bases and J by 0 bases, with 12 bases between. The CDR3 is made up of 15 amino acids. Per the germline V gene, CDR1 is SGHDN and CDR2 is FVKESK. CDR3 nucleotide sequence: TGTGCCAGCAGCGTACGTCTTGGGAGCACAGATACGCAGTATTTT. The encoded protein is CASSVRLGSTDTQYF.

This clonotype came up many times. The J gene is TRBJ2-1, the V gene TRBV18; D is perhaps TRBD2 (5 bases). CDR3 length: 16 amino acids. V was clipped by 6 bases and J by 2 bases, with 17 bases between them. The germline gives CDR1 KGHSH, CDR2 LQKENI. The CDR3: CASSPPAGGPYNEQFF. For the CDR3, the DNA is TGTGCCAGCTCCCCTCCCGCGGGCGGCCCCTACAATGAGCAGTTCTTC.

This clonotype was seen many times. The gene calls are TRBV7-2 and TRBJ2-7; TRBD2 agrees at 12 bases. The germline V gene encodes CDR1 SGHTA and CDR2 FQGNSA. There are 15 residues in the CDR3. The V gene end was trimmed by 3 bases and the J gene end by 2 bases; junction bases not matched to a gene: 2. CDR3 nucleotides: TGTGCCAGCAGCTTCACTAGCGGGGGGACCTACGAGCAGTACTTC. This encodes CASSFTSGGTYEQYF.

This clonotype was seen repeatedly, ten times or more. J is TRBJ2-7 and V is TRBV9; D call uncertain. Trimming cost V 0 bases and J 5 bases, with 15 bases left between them. This CDR3 has 15 amino acids. The germline V gene has CDR1 SGDLS and CDR2 YYNGEE. The CDR3 DNA reads as TGTGCCAGCAGCGTAGGATGGGTAGGATCTGACGAGCAGTACTTC. Protein product: CASSVGWVGSDEQYF.